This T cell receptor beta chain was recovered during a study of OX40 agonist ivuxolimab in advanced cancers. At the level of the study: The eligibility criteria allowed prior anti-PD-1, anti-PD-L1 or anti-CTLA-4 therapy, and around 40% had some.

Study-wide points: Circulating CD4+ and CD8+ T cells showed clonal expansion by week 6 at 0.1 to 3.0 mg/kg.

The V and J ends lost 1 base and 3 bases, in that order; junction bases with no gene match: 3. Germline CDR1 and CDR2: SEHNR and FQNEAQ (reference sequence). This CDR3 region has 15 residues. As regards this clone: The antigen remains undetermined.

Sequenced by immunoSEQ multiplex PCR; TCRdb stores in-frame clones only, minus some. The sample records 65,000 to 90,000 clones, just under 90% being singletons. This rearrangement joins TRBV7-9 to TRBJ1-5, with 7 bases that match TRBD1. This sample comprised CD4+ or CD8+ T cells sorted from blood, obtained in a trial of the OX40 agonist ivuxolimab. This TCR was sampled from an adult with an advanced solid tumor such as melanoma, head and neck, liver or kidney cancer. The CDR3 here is CASSLGTGDNQPQHF. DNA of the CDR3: TGTGCCAGCAGCTTAGGTACAGGGGACAATCAGCCCCAGCATTTT.